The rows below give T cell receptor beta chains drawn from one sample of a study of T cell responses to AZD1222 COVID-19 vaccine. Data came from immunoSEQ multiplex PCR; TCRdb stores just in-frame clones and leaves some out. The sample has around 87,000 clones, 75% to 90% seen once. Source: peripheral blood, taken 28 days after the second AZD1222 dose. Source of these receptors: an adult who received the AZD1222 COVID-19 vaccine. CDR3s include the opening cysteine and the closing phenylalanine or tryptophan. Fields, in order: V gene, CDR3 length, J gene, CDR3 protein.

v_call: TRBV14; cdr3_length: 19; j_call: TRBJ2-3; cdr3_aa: CASSQWGLAVLSSTDTQYF
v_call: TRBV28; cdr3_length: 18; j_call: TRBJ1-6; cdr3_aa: CASSTGQGVVSYNSPLHF
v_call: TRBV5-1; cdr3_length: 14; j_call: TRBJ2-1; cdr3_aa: CASSLLRENNEQFF
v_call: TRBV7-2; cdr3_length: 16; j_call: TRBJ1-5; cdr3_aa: CASTVRGGGSNQPQHF
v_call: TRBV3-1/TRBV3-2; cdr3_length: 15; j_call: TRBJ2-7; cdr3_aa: CASSQGLASSYEQYF
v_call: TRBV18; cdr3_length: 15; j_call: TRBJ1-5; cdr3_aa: CASSPRVGSNQPQHF
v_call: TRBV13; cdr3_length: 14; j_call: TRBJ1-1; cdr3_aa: CASSSGQGLPEAFF
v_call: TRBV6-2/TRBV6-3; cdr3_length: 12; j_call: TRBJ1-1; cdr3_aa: CASSYPGDRWVF
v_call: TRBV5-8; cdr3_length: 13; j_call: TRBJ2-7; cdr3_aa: CASSVGSAVEQYF
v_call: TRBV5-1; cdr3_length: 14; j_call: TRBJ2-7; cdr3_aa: CASSLMATSYEQYF
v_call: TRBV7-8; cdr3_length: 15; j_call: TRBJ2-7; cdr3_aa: CASSLLQGGDYEQYF
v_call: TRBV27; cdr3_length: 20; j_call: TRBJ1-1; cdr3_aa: CASSLRPGQGHRFGNTEAFF
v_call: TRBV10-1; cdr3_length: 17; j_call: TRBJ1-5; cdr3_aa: CASRAKTEGYSNQPQHF
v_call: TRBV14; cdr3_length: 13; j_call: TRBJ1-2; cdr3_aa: CASSQGYRGGYTF
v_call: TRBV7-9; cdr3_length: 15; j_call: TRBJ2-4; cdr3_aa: CASSRTVGAKNIQYF
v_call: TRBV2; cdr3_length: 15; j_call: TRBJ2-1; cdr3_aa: CASSYLTGGYNEQFF
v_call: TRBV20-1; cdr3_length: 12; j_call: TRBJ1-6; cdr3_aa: CSASSPGSPLHF
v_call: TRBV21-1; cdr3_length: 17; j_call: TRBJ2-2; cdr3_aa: CASSNWRIGTNTGELFF
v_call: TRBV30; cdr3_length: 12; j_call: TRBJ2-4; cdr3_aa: CAWSAGEGIQYF
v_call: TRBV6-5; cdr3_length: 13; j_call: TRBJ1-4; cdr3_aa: CASSYSKGKQLFF
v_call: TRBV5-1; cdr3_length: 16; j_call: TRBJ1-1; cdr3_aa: CASSLRTPETGLGAFF
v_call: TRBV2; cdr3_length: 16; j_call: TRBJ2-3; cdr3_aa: CASSPQGGGSTDTQYF
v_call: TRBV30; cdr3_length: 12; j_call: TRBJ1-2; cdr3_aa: CAWGQGAGGYTF
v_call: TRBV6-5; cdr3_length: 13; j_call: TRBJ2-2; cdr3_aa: CASLGSATGELFF
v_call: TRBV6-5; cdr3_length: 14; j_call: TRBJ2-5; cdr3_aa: CASSRQANQETQYF
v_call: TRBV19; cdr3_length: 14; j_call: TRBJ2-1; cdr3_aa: CASSTRQGNNEQFF
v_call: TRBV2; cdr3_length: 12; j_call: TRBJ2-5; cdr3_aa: CASRDGSETQYF
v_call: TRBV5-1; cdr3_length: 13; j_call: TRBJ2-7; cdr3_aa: CASSFTGNYEQYF
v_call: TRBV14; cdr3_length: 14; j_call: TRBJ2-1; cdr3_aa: CASSRLGGWNEQFF
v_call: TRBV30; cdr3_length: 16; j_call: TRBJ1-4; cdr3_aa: CAWSVAGSPNEKQLFF
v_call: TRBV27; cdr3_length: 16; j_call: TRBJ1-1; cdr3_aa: CASSSNGEQGFGEAFF
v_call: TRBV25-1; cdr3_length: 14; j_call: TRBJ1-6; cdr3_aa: CASSESLINSPLHF
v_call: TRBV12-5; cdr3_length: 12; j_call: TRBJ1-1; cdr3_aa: CASGLGNTEAFF
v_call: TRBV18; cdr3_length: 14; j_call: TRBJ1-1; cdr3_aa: CASSSSTGPTEAFF
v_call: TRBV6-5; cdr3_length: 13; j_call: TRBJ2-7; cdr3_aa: CATGPRQAYEQYF
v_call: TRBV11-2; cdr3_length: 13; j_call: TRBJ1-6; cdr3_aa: CASSLQPTRSLHF
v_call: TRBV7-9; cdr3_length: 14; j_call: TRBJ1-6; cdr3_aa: CASSANRVTSPLHF
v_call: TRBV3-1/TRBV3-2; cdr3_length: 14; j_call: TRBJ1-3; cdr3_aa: CASSQKGTGNTIYF
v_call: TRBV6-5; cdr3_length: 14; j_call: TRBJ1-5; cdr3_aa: CASKDPRRNQPQHF
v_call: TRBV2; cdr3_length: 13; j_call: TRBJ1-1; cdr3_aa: CATEPGERTEAFF
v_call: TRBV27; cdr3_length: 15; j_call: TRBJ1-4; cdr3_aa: CASSLTGLTNEKLFF
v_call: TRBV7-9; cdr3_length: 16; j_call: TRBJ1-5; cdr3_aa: CASSLPGGGSDQPQHF
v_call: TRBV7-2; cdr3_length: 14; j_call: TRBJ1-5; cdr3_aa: CASSLDISNQPQHF
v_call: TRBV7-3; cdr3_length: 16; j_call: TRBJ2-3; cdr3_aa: CASSLTSGSGLDTQYF
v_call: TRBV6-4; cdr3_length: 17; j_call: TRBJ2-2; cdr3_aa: CASIGTSGVLNTGELFF
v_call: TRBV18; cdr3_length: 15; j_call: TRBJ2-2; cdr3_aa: CASSPRTGETGELFF
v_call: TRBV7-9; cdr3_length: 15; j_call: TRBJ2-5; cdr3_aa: CASARLAGGWETQYF
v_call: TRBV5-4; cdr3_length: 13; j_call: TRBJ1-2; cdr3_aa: CASSLESRAGYTF
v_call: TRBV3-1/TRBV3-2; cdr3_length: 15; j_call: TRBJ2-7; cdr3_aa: CASSQEAFAAYEQYF